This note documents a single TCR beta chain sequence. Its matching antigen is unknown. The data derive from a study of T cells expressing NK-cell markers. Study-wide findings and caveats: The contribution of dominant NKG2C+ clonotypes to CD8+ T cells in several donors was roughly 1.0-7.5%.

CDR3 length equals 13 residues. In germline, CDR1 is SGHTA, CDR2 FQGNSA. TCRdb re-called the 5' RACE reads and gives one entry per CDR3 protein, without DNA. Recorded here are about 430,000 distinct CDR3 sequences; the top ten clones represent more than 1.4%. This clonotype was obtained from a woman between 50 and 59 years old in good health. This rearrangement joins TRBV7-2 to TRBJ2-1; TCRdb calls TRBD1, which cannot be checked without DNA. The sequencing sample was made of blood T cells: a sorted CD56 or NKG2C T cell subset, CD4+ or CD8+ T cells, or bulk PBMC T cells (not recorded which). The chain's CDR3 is CASSVPVEREQFF.